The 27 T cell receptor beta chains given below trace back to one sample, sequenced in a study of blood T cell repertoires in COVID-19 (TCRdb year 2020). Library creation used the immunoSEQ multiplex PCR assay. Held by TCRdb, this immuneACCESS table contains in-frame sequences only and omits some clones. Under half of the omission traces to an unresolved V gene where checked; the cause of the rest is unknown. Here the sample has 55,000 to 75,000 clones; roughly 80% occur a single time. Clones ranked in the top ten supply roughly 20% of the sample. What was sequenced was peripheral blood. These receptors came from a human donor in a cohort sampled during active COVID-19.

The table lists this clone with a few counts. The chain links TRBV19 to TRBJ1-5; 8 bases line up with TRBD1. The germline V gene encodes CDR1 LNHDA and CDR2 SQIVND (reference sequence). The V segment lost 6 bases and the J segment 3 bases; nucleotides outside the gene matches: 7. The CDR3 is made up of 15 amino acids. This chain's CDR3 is CASRVTGAINQPQHF. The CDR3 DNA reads TGTGCCAGTAGAGTGACAGGGGCCATCAATCAGCCCCAGCATTTT.

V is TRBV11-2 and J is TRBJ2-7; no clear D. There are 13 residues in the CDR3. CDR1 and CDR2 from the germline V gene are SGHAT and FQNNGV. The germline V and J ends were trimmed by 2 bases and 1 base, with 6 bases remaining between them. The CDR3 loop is CASSLLRSYEQYF. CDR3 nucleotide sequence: TGTGCCAGCAGCTTACTACGGTCCTACGAGCAGTACTTC.

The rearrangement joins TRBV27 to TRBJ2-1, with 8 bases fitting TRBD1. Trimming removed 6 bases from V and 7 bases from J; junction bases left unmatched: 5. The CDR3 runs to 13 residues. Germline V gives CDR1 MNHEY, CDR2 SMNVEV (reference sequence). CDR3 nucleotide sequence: TGTGCCAGCAGGGGGACAGGAATTAATGAGCAGTTCTTC. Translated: CASRGTGINEQFF.

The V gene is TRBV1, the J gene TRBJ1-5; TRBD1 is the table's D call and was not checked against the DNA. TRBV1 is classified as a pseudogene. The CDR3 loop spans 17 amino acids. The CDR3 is CTSSQGSRDRGHQPQHF. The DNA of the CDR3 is TGCACCAGCAGCCAAGGGTCGCGGGACAGGGGGCATCAGCCCCAGCATTTT.

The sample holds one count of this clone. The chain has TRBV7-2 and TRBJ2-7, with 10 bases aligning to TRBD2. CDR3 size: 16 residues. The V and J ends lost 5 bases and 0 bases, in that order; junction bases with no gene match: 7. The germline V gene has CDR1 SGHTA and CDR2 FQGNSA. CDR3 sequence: CASSQMTSGRSYEQYF. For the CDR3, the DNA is TGTGCCAGCAGCCAAATGACTAGCGGGCGCTCCTACGAGCAGTACTTC.

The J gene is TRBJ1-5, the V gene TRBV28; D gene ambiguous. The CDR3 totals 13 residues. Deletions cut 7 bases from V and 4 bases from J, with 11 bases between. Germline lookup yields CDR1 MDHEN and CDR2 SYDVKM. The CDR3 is CASKLFRNQPQHF. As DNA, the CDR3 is TGTGCCAGCAAATTGTTTAGAAATCAGCCCCAGCATTTT.

The CDR3 nucleotides are TGCGCCAGCAGCTTAGGGGGATTTAATGAGCAGTTCTTC. This encodes CASSLGGFNEQFF. The chain combines TRBV5-1 with TRBJ2-1; D perhaps matches TRBD1 (6 bases). Germline V gene data show CDR1 as SGHRS and CDR2 as YFSETQ. V was shortened by 2 bases and J by 7 bases, with 10 bases between the two germline ends. The CDR3 has 13 amino acids.

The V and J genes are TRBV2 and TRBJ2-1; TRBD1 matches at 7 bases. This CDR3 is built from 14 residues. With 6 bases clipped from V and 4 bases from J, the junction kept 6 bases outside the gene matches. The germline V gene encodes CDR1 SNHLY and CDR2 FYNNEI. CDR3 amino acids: CASSPRTGYNEQFF. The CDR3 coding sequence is TGTGCCAGCAGCCCACGGACAGGTTACAATGAGCAGTTCTTC.

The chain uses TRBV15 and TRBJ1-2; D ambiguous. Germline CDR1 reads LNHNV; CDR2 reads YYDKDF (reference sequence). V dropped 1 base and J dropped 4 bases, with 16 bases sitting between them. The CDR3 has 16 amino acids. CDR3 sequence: CATSRGGADQVYGYTF. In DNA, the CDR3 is TGTGCCACCAGCAGAGGAGGCGCTGACCAAGTCTATGGCTACACCTTC.

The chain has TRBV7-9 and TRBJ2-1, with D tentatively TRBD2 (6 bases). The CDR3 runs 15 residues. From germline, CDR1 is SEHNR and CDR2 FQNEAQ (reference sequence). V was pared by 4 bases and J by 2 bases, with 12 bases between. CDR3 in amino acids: CASSSPRGTYNEQFF. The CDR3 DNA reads TGTGCCAGCAGCTCCCCGCGGGGAACCTACAATGAGCAGTTCTTC. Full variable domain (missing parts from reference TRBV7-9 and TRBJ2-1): DTGVSQNPRHKITKRGQNVTFRCDPISEHNRLYWYRQTLGQGPEFLTYFQNEAQLEKSRLLSDRFSAERPKGSFSTLEIQRTEQGDSAMYLCASSSPRGTYNEQFFGPGTRLTVL.

The CDR3 nucleotides are TGTGCCACCAGCAGAGATGCTGGGACTAGCGGGAGCTTTTCCTACGAGCAGTACTTC. Translation gives CATSRDAGTSGSFSYEQYF. The chain employs TRBV15 and TRBJ2-7, with 14 bases lining up with TRBD2. After removal of 0 bases from V and 1 base from J, the junction contained 8 bases not matched to a gene. Per germline, CDR1 LNHNV and CDR2 YYDKDF (reference sequence). The CDR3 length is 19 residues.

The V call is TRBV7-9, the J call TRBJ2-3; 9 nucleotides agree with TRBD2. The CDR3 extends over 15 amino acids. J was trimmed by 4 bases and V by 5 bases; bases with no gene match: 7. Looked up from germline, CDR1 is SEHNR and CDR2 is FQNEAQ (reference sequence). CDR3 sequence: CASSLSAGGPDTQYF. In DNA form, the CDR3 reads TGTGCCAGCAGCCTGTCAGCGGGGGGCCCAGATACGCAGTATTTT.

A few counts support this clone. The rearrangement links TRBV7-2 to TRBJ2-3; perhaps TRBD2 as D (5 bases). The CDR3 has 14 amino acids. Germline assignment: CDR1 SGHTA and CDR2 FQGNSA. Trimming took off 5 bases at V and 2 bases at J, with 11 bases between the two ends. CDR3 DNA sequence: TGTGCCAGCAGCAGAGGACTCTCCACAGATACGCAGTATTTT. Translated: CASSRGLSTDTQYF.

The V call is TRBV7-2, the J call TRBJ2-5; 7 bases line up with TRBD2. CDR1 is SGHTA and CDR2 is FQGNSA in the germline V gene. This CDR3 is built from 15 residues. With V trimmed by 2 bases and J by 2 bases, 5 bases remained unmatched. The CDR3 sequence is CASSLNAGDQETQYF. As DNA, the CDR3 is TGTGCCAGCAGCTTAAACGCGGGGGATCAAGAGACCCAGTACTTC.

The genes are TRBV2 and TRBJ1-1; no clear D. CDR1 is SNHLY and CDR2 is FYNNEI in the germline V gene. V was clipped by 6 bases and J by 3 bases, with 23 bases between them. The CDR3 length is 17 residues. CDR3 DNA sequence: TGTGCCAGCAGCCTCTTGGGGAGAGAAGGGCGCTACACTGAAGCTTTCTTT. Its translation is CASSLLGREGRYTEAFF. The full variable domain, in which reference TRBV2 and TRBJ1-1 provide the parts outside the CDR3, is EPEVTQTPSHQVTQMGQEVILRCVPISNHLYFYWYRQILGQKVEFLVSFYNNEISEKSEIFDDQFSVERPDGSNFTLKIRSTKLEDSAMYFCASSLLGREGRYTEAFFGQGTRLTVV.

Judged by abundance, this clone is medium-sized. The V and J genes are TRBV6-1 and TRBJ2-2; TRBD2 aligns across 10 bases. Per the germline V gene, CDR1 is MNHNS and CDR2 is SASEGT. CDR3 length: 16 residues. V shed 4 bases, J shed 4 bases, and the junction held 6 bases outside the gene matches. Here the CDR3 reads CASSGLAGYTTGELFF. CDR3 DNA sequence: TGTGCCAGCAGTGGACTAGCGGGTTATACCACCGGGGAGCTGTTTTTT.

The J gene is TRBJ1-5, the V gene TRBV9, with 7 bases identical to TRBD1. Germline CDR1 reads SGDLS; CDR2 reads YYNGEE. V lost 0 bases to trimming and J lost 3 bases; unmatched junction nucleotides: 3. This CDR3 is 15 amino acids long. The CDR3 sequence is CASSVEGADNQPQHF. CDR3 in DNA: TGTGCCAGCAGCGTAGAGGGGGCAGACAATCAGCCCCAGCATTTT.

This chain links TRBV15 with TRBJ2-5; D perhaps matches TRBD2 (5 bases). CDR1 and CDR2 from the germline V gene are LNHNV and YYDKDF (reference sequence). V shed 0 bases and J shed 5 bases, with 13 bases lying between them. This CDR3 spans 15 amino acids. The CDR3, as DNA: TGTGCCACCAGCAGAGATAGGCTAGCTAGCGAGACCCAGTACTTC. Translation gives CATSRDRLASETQYF.

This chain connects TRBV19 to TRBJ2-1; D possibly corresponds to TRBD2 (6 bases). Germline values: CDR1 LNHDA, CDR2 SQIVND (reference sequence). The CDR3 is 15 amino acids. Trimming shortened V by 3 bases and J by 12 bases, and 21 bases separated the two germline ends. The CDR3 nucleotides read TGTGCCAGTAGTATCCAGGTTGGGGACTCCCGTGGGCAGTTCTTC. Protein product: CASSIQVGDSRGQFF.

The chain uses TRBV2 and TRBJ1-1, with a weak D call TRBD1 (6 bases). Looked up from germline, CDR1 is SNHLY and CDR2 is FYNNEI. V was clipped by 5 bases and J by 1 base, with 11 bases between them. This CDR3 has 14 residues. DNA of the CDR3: TGTGCCAGCAGTCTTGACAGGTCGAACACTGAAGCTTTCTTT. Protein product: CASSLDRSNTEAFF.

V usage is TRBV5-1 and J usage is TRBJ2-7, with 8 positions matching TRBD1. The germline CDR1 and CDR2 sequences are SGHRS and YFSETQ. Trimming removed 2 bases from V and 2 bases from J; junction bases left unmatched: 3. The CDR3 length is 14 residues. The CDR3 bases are TGCGCCAGCAGCTTTGGACAGGGACCCTACGAGCAGTACTTC. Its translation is CASSFGQGPYEQYF.

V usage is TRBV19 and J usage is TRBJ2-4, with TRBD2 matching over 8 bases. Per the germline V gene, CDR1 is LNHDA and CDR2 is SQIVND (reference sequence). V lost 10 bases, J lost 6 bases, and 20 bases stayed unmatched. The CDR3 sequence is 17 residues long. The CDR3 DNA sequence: TGTGCCACCACGTCGGGGGGGTACATAGGATCTCGAAACATTCAGTACTTC. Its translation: CATTSGGYIGSRNIQYF.

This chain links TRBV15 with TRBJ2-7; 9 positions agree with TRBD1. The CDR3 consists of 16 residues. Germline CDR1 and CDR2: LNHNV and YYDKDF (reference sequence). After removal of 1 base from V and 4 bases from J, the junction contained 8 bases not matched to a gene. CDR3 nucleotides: TGTGCCACCAGCAGAGGGGTGGACAGGGGAATGTACGAGCAGTACTTC. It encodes CATSRGVDRGMYEQYF. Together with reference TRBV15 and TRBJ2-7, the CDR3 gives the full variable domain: DAMVIQNPRYQVTQFGKPVTLSCSQTLNHNVMYWYQQKSSQAPKLLFHYYDKDFNNEADTPDNFQSRRPNTSFCFLDIRSPGLGDTAMYLCATSRGVDRGMYEQYFGPGTRLTVT.

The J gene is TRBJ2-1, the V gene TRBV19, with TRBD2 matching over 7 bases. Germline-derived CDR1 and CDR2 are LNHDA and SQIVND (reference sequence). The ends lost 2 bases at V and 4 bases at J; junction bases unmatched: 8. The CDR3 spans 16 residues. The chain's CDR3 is CASSIRSSGGYNEQFF. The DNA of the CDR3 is TGTGCCAGTAGTATAAGGTCTAGCGGCGGTTACAATGAGCAGTTCTTC.

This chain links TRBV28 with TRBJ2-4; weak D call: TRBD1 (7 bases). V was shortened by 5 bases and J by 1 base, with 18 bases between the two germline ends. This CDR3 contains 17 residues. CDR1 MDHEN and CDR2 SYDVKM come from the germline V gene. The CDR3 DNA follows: TGTGCCAGCAGTCCGATCACAGGGGCGGGGGCCAAAAACATTCAGTACTTC. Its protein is CASSPITGAGAKNIQYF. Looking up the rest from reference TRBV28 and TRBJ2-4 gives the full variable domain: DVKVTQSSRYLVKRTGEKVFLECVQDMDHENMFWYRQDPGLGLRLIYFSYDVKMKEKGDIPEGYSVSREKKERFSLILESASTNQTSMYLCASSPITGAGAKNIQYFGAGTRLSVL.

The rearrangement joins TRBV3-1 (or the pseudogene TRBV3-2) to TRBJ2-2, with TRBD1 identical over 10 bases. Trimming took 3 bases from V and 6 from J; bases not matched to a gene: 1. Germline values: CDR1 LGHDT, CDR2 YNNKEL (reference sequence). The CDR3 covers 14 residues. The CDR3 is CASSHGTGAGELFF. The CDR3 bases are TGTGCCAGCAGCCATGGGACAGGGGCCGGGGAGCTGTTTTTT.

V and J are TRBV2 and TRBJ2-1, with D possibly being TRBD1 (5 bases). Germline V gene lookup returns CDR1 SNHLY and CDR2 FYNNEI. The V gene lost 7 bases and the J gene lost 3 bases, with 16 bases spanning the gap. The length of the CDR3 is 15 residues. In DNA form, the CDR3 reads TGTGCCAGCAAGACAGACCCGCCAGGCTACAATGAGCAGTTCTTC. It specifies CASKTDPPGYNEQFF.